This T cell receptor (beta chain) was profiled in a study of blood T cell repertoires in COVID-19. Study details: Sites in the United States, Italy and Spain provided acute and convalescent COVID-19 samples.

The CDR3 spans 13 residues. With 6 bases removed from V and 8 bases from J, the gap between germline ends came to 14 bases. CDR1 is MNHEY and CDR2 is SVGAGI in the germline V gene. Assay used: immunoSEQ multiplex PCR; TCRdb lists only in-frame clones, some missing. The sample has 150,000 to 200,000 clones; approximately 90% are singletons. This sequence joins TRBV6-5 and TRBJ2-1; the D gene is possibly TRBD2 (5 bases). Sequences were obtained from peripheral blood. This TCR derives from a woman aged 45-59 years with acute or convalescent COVID-19. The CDR3 loop reads CASRNWGDDEQFF. DNA of the CDR3: TGTGCCAGCAGAAACTGGGGAGACGATGAGCAGTTCTTC.